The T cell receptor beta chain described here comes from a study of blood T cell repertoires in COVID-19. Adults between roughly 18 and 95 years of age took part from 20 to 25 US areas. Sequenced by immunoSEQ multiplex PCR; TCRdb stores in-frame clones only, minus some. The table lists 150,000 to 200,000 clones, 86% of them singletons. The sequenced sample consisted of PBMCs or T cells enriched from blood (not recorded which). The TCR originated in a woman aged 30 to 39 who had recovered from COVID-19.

CDR3 sequence reads: CASSPGLAGVGDTQYF. For the CDR3, the DNA is TGTGCCAGCAGCCCGGGACTAGCGGGAGTCGGGGATACGCAGTATTTT. The rearrangement joins TRBV7-9 to TRBJ2-3; 14 nucleotides line up with TRBD2. With V trimmed by 5 bases and J by 6 bases, 7 bases remained unmatched. CDR1 and CDR2 from the germline V gene are SEHNR and FQNEAQ (reference sequence). The CDR3 sequence is 16 residues long.